This T cell receptor beta chain was identified during a study of OX40 agonist ivuxolimab in advanced cancers. This CDR3 comprises 14 residues. CDR1 is MDHEN, CDR2 SYDVKM, per germline. The V segment lost 3 bases and the J segment 1 base; nucleotides outside the gene matches: 2. TCRdb keeps only in-frame clones here, not all; method: immunoSEQ multiplex PCR. The repertoire holds some 97,000 clones, with approximately 91% as singletons. Here the sequenced sample was CD4+ or CD8+ T cells sorted from blood, taken in a trial of the OX40 agonist ivuxolimab. This receptor was obtained from an adult with an advanced solid tumor such as melanoma, head and neck, liver or kidney cancer. This rearrangement joins TRBV28 to TRBJ1-2; 7 nucleotides agree with TRBD1. This CDR3 is CASSLPGGNYGYTF. In DNA, the CDR3 is TGTGCCAGCAGTTTGCCAGGGGGTAACTATGGCTACACCTTC.